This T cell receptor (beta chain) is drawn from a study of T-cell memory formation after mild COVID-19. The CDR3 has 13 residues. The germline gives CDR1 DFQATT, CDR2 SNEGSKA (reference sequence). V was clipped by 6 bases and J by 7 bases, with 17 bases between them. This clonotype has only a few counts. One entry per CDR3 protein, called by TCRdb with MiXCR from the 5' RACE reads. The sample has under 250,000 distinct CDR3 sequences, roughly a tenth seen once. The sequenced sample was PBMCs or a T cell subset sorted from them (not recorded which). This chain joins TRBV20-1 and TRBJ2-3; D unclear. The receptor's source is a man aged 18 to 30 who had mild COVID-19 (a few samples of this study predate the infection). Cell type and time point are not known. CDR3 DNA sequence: TGCAGTGCCACCCCTGGTCCTCTTTATACGCAGTATTTT. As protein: CSATPGPLYTQYF.